Sequencing of this T cell receptor (beta chain) was carried out in a study of T cell changes during pregnancy in multiple sclerosis. The CDR3 has 14 residues. V lost 4 bases and J 6 bases, leaving 14 bases between the germline ends. Germline V CDR1 and CDR2: SGHRS, YFSETQ. The assay was immunoSEQ multiplex PCR, and TCRdb's table has in-frame clones only and misses some. This table holds 40,000 to 60,000 clones, approximately 90% found once. The sequencing here drew on CD4+ T cells from peripheral blood mononuclear cells, taken after pregnancy. This TCR came from a female donor with multiple sclerosis, enrolled in a pregnancy study. This rearrangement joins TRBV5-1 to TRBJ1-5; D is unclear. In nucleotides, the CDR3 is TGCGCCAGCAGCCCTGAGAGCCCTGGTCAGCCCCAGCATTTT. Translating gives CASSPESPGQPQHF.